The rows below give T cell receptor beta chains drawn from one sample of a study of blood T cell repertoires in COVID-19. The assay was immunoSEQ multiplex PCR, and TCRdb's table has in-frame clones only and misses some. This sample has fewer than 250,000 clones, with about 88% found just once. Sequencing input: PBMCs or T cells enriched from blood (not recorded which). All receptors come from a middle-aged woman in a cohort exposed to, infected with or recovered from COVID-19 (not recorded which). Both conserved end residues are part of each CDR3. D genes are given only for firm matches. Size is stated for part of the rows, as once, few or many counts, or as a class when the clone is expanded.

J: TRBJ1-2; V: TRBV5-1; D: TRBD1; size: -; DNA: TGCGCCAGCAGCTTACAGGGGGCCTATGGCTACACCTTC; CDR3: CASSLQGAYGYTF
J: TRBJ2-7; V: TRBV28; D: TRBD1; size: many; DNA: TGTGCCAGCAGTTTCCGACAGGGGGCCTACGAGCAGTACTTC; CDR3: CASSFRQGAYEQYF
J: TRBJ2-2; V: TRBV4-1; D: -; size: -; DNA: TGCGCCAGCAGCCAAGATTCGGGATGGGTTTCCGGGGAGCTGTTTTTT; CDR3: CASSQDSGWVSGELFF
J: TRBJ1-3; V: TRBV7-2; D: -; size: -; DNA: TGTGCCAGCAGCTTGGGAGCTGGACCGGGAAACACCATATATTTT; CDR3: CASSLGAGPGNTIYF
J: TRBJ1-4; V: TRBV27; D: -; size: few; DNA: TGTGCCAGCAGTCCTTTACCCGCAATAAGCTATGAAAAACTGTTTTTT; CDR3: CASSPLPAISYEKLFF
J: TRBJ2-1; V: TRBV28; D: TRBD1; size: -; DNA: TGTGCCAGCAGCCCAGCCGGGACAGGGAATCGACATGAGCAGTTCTTC; CDR3: CASSPAGTGNRHEQFF
J: TRBJ1-1; V: TRBV29-1; D: TRBD1; size: -; DNA: TGCAGCGCCTCGGACAGGGGGGGTCCGTTGAACACTGAAGCTTTCTTT; CDR3: CSASDRGGPLNTEAFF
J: TRBJ1-6; V: TRBV9; D: -; size: once; DNA: TGTGCCAGCAGCGCGACAGAAAGCTCCTATAATTCACCCCTCCACTTT; CDR3: CASSATESSYNSPLHF
J: TRBJ2-5; V: TRBV6-1; D: -; size: -; DNA: TGTGCCAGCAGTGAATGGTCCTCCAGGGAGACCCAGTACTTC; CDR3: CASSEWSSRETQYF
J: TRBJ1-1; V: TRBV7-2; D: TRBD1; size: -; DNA: TGTGCCAGCGGACGACAGGGGGCAGTTGAAGCTTTCTTT; CDR3: CASGRQGAVEAFF
J: TRBJ2-5; V: TRBV2; D: TRBD2; size: -; DNA: TGTGCCAGCAGTGAAAATAGCGGGGGTCAAGAGACCCAGTACTTC; CDR3: CASSENSGGQETQYF
J: TRBJ2-7; V: TRBV4-1; D: -; size: -; DNA: TGCGCCAGCAGCCTCCAGAGAGGAGATGCCTACGAGCAGTACTTC; CDR3: CASSLQRGDAYEQYF
J: TRBJ1-1; V: TRBV19; D: -; size: -; DNA: TGTGCCAGTAGCCCTGGGACTGTTAACACTGAAGCTTTCTTT; CDR3: CASSPGTVNTEAFF
J: TRBJ1-2; V: TRBV10-2; D: TRBD1; size: -; DNA: TGCGCCAGCAGTGAGACGACAGGGTTCTATGGCTACACCTTC; CDR3: CASSETTGFYGYTF
J: TRBJ2-7; V: TRBV7-2; D: TRBD2; size: -; DNA: TGTGCCAGCAGCCCATACCCGGAGCGGGAGATTCCTTACGAGCAGTACTTC; CDR3: CASSPYPEREIPYEQYF
J: TRBJ1-1; V: TRBV25-1; D: -; size: -; DNA: TGTGCCAGCAGTGAATACCAGGAGGGGACTGAAGCTTTCTTT; CDR3: CASSEYQEGTEAFF
J: TRBJ2-5; V: TRBV5-1; D: -; size: -; DNA: TGCGCCAGCAGCTTGGATGGGGGCCCCCAAGAGACCCAGTACTTC; CDR3: CASSLDGGPQETQYF
J: TRBJ1-2; V: TRBV6-5; D: -; size: -; DNA: TGTGCCAGCAGTTACTCGACTCTTCGTGGGGGCTACACCTTC; CDR3: CASSYSTLRGGYTF
J: TRBJ2-1; V: TRBV2; D: TRBD2; size: -; DNA: TGTGCCAGCAGAGCGGGGATCAGCTCCTACAATGAGCAGTTCTTC; CDR3: CASRAGISSYNEQFF
J: TRBJ1-1; V: TRBV9; D: TRBD1; size: -; DNA: TGTGCCAGCAGCCCCGGGACAGGGCTTAACACTGAAGCTTTCTTT; CDR3: CASSPGTGLNTEAFF
J: TRBJ1-6; V: TRBV7-2; D: -; size: -; DNA: TGTGCCAGCAGCTTATCGACAGAGTCCTATAATTCACCCCTCCACTTT; CDR3: CASSLSTESYNSPLHF
J: TRBJ1-3; V: TRBV7-9; D: TRBD1; size: -; DNA: TGTGCCAGCAGCTTACCTCAGGGGGTGGACTCTGGAAACACCATATATTTT; CDR3: CASSLPQGVDSGNTIYF
J: TRBJ1-4; V: TRBV27; D: TRBD1; size: once; DNA: TGTGCCAGCAGTCAAGGGACAGGTGGGACTAATGAAAAACTGTTTTTT; CDR3: CASSQGTGGTNEKLFF
J: TRBJ1-2; V: TRBV25-1; D: -; size: -; DNA: TGTGCCAGCACCCGAGGAGGATCAGTCTATGGCTACACCTTC; CDR3: CASTRGGSVYGYTF
J: TRBJ2-2; V: TRBV24-1; D: -; size: -; DNA: TGTGCCACCAGTGAGGTCCCTCGGGACACGAACACCGGGGAGCTGTTTTTT; CDR3: CATSEVPRDTNTGELFF
J: TRBJ1-1; V: TRBV13; D: -; size: -; DNA: TGTGCCAGCAGCTTAGACGGGGGATGGGGTACTGAAGCTTTCTTT; CDR3: CASSLDGGWGTEAFF
J: TRBJ1-1; V: TRBV6-4; D: -; size: -; DNA: TGTGCCAGCAGTGACTCGAGTCTAGGTGGAATGAACACTGAAGCTTTCTTT; CDR3: CASSDSSLGGMNTEAFF
J: TRBJ2-1; V: TRBV29-1; D: TRBD2; size: -; DNA: TGCAGCGTTGAAGGGCGCGGGAGCTCCTACAATGAGCAGTTCTTC; CDR3: CSVEGRGSSYNEQFF
J: TRBJ2-1; V: TRBV4-1; D: TRBD2; size: -; DNA: TGCGCCAGCAGCCAGGAGACTAGCGGGGTATACAATGAGCAGTTCTTC; CDR3: CASSQETSGVYNEQFF
J: TRBJ1-3; V: TRBV18; D: -; size: -; DNA: TGTGCCAGCTCGAGGGCGGAAGGTGGAAACACCATATATTTT; CDR3: CASSRAEGGNTIYF
J: TRBJ1-2; V: TRBV7-9; D: -; size: -; DNA: TGTGCCAGCAGCCCTCCGCTCGGCCCCACTAATGGCTACACCTTC; CDR3: CASSPPLGPTNGYTF
J: TRBJ2-7; V: TRBV18; D: TRBD2; size: -; DNA: TGTGCCAGCTCACCGAGCGGGGGGCTCGCCTACGAGCAGTACTTC; CDR3: CASSPSGGLAYEQYF
J: TRBJ2-7; V: TRBV5-1; D: TRBD2; size: -; DNA: TGCGCCAGCAGCTTGAGTCTAGCGGGTCTATACGAGCAGTACTTC; CDR3: CASSLSLAGLYEQYF
J: TRBJ1-4; V: TRBV14; D: TRBD1; size: -; DNA: TGTGCCAGCAGCCAAATACAGGGGGAAGGTGAAAAACTGTTTTTT; CDR3: CASSQIQGEGEKLFF
J: TRBJ1-5; V: TRBV7-9; D: TRBD1; size: -; DNA: TGTGCCAGCAGCTTAGGGGGGACAGGGGGCTTTCAGCCCCAGCATTTT; CDR3: CASSLGGTGGFQPQHF
J: TRBJ1-6; V: TRBV25-1; D: TRBD1; size: -; DNA: TGTGCCAGCAGTGAGAGACAGGGACATAATTCACCCCTCCACTTT; CDR3: CASSERQGHNSPLHF
J: TRBJ2-2; V: TRBV4-1; D: -; size: once; DNA: TGCGCCAGCAGAAAAATGGCGAGGGCACAAAACACCGGGGAGCTGTTTTTT; CDR3: CASRKMARAQNTGELFF
J: TRBJ2-7; V: TRBV2; D: TRBD1; size: -; DNA: TGTGCCAGCAGCAGGGGGCGTAGCTCCTACGAGCAGTACTTC; CDR3: CASSRGRSSYEQYF
J: TRBJ1-1; V: TRBV28; D: -; size: few; DNA: TGTGTTACTAAGGCCGAAAGGAAGAACACTGAAGCTTTCTTT; CDR3: CVTKAERKNTEAFF
J: TRBJ1-3; V: TRBV6-4; D: -; size: -; DNA: TGTGCCAGCAGTGTTTCGGGTGCCTCTGGAAACACCATATATTTT; CDR3: CASSVSGASGNTIYF
J: TRBJ2-7; V: TRBV1; D: -; size: once; DNA: TGCACCTACACAGGGGCGGGTCCTCCTCCGGGGGGGGAGCAGTACTTC; CDR3: CTYTGAGPPPGGEQYF
J: TRBJ1-3; V: TRBV6-6; D: -; size: -; DNA: TGTGCCAGCAGTTACGGGCGGGACACCATATATTTT; CDR3: CASSYGRDTIYF
J: TRBJ2-4; V: TRBV4-1; D: TRBD1; size: -; DNA: TGCGCCAGCAGTTACACCCCCGGGACAGGGGAAGAAAACATTCAGTACTTC; CDR3: CASSYTPGTGEENIQYF
J: TRBJ1-5; V: TRBV19; D: TRBD1; size: -; DNA: TGTGCCAGTAGTAGACAGGGTCTTAGCAATCAGCCCCAGCATTTT; CDR3: CASSRQGLSNQPQHF
J: TRBJ2-7; V: TRBV28; D: -; size: -; DNA: TGTGCCAGCAGTATATCATGGGACACCTACTACGAGCAGTACTTC; CDR3: CASSISWDTYYEQYF
J: TRBJ2-7; V: TRBV18; D: TRBD2; size: -; DNA: TGTGCCAGCTCACCACCGGTTGGTAGCGGGGGTCGATTCTCCTACGAGCAGTACTTC; CDR3: CASSPPVGSGGRFSYEQYF
J: TRBJ1-2; V: TRBV4-1; D: -; size: once; DNA: TGCGCCAGCAGCCAAACGACAGCGGGGGATAATGATGGCTACACCTTC; CDR3: CASSQTTAGDNDGYTF
J: TRBJ1-1; V: TRBV28; D: -; size: -; DNA: TGTGCCAGCAGTTTCGGTGGGGGCGCGAACACTGAAGCTTTCTTT; CDR3: CASSFGGGANTEAFF
J: TRBJ2-2; V: TRBV6-4; D: -; size: -; DNA: TGTGCCAGCAGTGACGACGGGGACACCGGGGAGCTGTTTTTT; CDR3: CASSDDGDTGELFF
J: TRBJ2-1; V: TRBV15; D: TRBD2; size: -; DNA: TGTGCCACCAGCAGAACCCGCAGCGGGAGGTCCTACAATGAGCAGTTCTTC; CDR3: CATSRTRSGRSYNEQFF
J: TRBJ2-1; V: TRBV29-1; D: -; size: -; DNA: TGCAGCGTTGGAACAGGGCGGTACAATGAGCAGTTCTTC; CDR3: CSVGTGRYNEQFF
J: TRBJ2-1; V: TRBV5-5; D: TRBD2; size: -; DNA: TGTGCCAGCAGCTTTAGCGGGGTTGACAATGAGCAGTTCTTC; CDR3: CASSFSGVDNEQFF
J: TRBJ2-2; V: TRBV28; D: -; size: -; DNA: TGTGCCAGCAGTTCAGTTACGACCGGGGAGCTGTTTTTT; CDR3: CASSSVTTGELFF
J: TRBJ2-2; V: TRBV9; D: TRBD2; size: -; DNA: TGTGCCAGCAGCGTAGCCCTTCGGGAGGGCCCAAGCACCGGGGAGCTGTTTTTT; CDR3: CASSVALREGPSTGELFF